This is a list of T cell receptor beta chains from one sample in a study. TCRdb reanalysed the 5' RACE reads using MiXCR and keeps one entry per CDR3 protein. The sample has about 54,000 distinct CDR3 sequences, 17% seen once. What was sequenced was naive CD4+ T cells sorted from blood. The source is a female donor with breast cancer. Each CDR3 is given with its conserved first and last residue.

TRBV7-8	CASSLTGGTGANVLTF
TRBV5-1	CASSPEGGLTYEQYF
TRBV20-1	CSARALEGGGGDTQYF
TRBV20-1	CSARAGVTTGELFF
TRBV6-1	CASSEGVAGDYGYTF
TRBV4-1	CASSQDGGLLNEQFF
TRBV5-1	CASSLAPTGGYNEQFF
TRBV7-9	CASSPPGLAGYGELFF
TRBV20-1	CSARVIRREAYNEQFF
TRBV20-1	CSASYQNTEAFF
TRBV7-8	CASTKNPGGHGREQYF
TRBV5-5	CASSWTGNSYNEQFF
TRBV29-1	CSVEVASGLSYEQYF
TRBV24-1	CATSGFGRDRSDTQYF
TRBV5-1	CASKPSGGSGANVLTF
TRBV7-2	CASSARSGNLGAFF
TRBV20-1	CSAVGTGSSNYGYTF
TRBV30	CAWGATNEKLFF
TRBV12-3/TRBV12-4	CASSVTGSHDYTF
TRBV20-1	CRARDGLSTDTQYF
TRBV6-5	CASSSTTGGKNIQYF
TRBV12-3/TRBV12-4	CASSSRREGRWDEQFF
TRBV6-6	CASIRDPGGIQYF
TRBV6-2/TRBV6-3	CASSLQGDTLHF
TRBV6-2/TRBV6-3	CASSYSGQVYNEQFF
TRBV2	CATTLGLARETQYF
TRBV20-1	CSAEKSLLGGETQYF
TRBV7-2	CASSGTGAPGNTIYF
TRBV7-2	CASSLASDQPQHF
TRBV4-2	CASSQEPETGELFF
TRBV6-2/TRBV6-3	CASSYPPRQGGTEAFF
TRBV7-2	CASSLGPGRYTF
TRBV5-1	CASGPHERPVADTQYF
TRBV20-1	CSARDFRAGAGPPDTQYF
TRBV20-1	CSASGSSGNTIYF
TRBV20-1	CSAATHSTNERLFF
TRBV11-2	CASSSTRNFKDGYTF
TRBV5-5	CASSSLAGLSYEQYF
TRBV11-2	CASSTAGGPGEQFF
TRBV6-1	CASFPGSGAYTEAFF
TRBV5-4	CASSLKGLGQGYEQYF
TRBV11-2	CASSLIRDGDEQFF
TRBV5-1	CASSSDSRSPLHF
TRBV7-9	CASSLSENTEAFF
TRBV5-1	CASSSRQGRSYEQYF
TRBV6-1	CASTKTRAAEAFF
TRBV10-3	CAISEPGTGDSSDEQYF
TRBV20-1	CSAAWNGYTF
TRBV11-2	CASSLVTGRRRTGELFF
TRBV11-2	CASSLDRTGVHEQYF
TRBV7-8	CASSSATSEQYF
TRBV4-3	CASSQDLGRSEGYTF
TRBV6-5	CASSYSWARLNTEAFF
TRBV5-1	CASSLQTNTGELVF
TRBV7-2	CASSLSWTSGYEQYF